Listed below are T cell receptor beta chains from one sample, sequenced in a study of T cells in localized non-small cell lung cancer. The protocol was immunoSEQ multiplex PCR, while the TCRdb copy is restricted to in-frame clones and leaves out a portion. This table holds a few thousand clones, around 21% found once. Sequencing used lung tumor tissue, obtained before any cancer treatment. Source of these receptors: a female donor aged 60 or older with stage I lung adenocarcinoma. The CDR3 runs from the conserved cysteine through the conserved F or W. D genes are given only for firm matches. Only some rows state a clone size, as once, few, many or a class for expanded clones.

>medium-sized|-|TRBV7-2|13|TRBJ1-1
CASSADSNTEAFF
TGTGCCAGCAGCGCAGACAGTAACACTGAAGCTTTCTTT
>once|-|TRBV5-1|15|TRBJ1-1
CASSLTGTGNTEAFF
TGCGCCAGCAGCTTGACCGGGACGGGGAACACTGAAGCTTTCTTT
>-|TRBD1|TRBV5-1|15|TRBJ2-2
CASSLDRGFAGELFF
TGCGCCAGCAGCTTGGACAGGGGGTTCGCCGGGGAGCTGTTTTTT
>few|TRBD1|TRBV11-3|14|TRBJ2-1
CASSLVVLRTGKFF
TGTGCCAGCAGCTTAGTCGTCCTCCGGACAGGGAAGTTCTTC
>-|-|TRBV11-3|14|TRBJ1-6
CASSFTAYNSPLHF
TGTGCCAGCAGCTTCACAGCCTATAATTCACCCCTCCACTTT
>medium-sized|TRBD1|TRBV9|15|TRBJ1-1
CASSVGSGGYTEAFF
TGTGCCAGCAGCGTAGGGTCAGGGGGATATACTGAAGCTTTCTTT
>-|-|TRBV6-8|14|TRBJ2-7
CASSDLRDGYEQYF
TGTGCCAGCAGTGACCTAAGGGACGGCTACGAGCAGTACTTC
>once|-|TRBV30|16|TRBJ1-1
CAWSVTSGGGNTEAFF
TGTGCCTGGAGTGTAACGTCTGGAGGTGGGAACACTGAAGCTTTCTTT
>-|-|TRBV18|13|TRBJ2-2
CASFTGYTGELFF
TGTGCCAGCTTCACAGGGTACACCGGGGAGCTGTTTTTT
>medium-sized|-|TRBV6-8|14|TRBJ2-1
CASSYRLAVGEQFF
TGTGCCAGCAGTTACCGGCTAGCAGTTGGTGAGCAGTTCTTC
>-|-|TRBV6-8|16|TRBJ2-1
CASSYWGRSSLNEQFF
TGTGCCAGCAGTTACTGGGGCAGAAGTAGTCTCAATGAGCAGTTCTTC
>-|TRBD1|TRBV18|16|TRBJ2-7
CASSSRDRGLSYEQYF
TGTGCCAGCTCATCCCGGGACAGGGGGCTCTCCTACGAGCAGTACTTC
>-|-|TRBV28|17|TRBJ1-6
CASSFLAQSSYNSPLHF
TGTGCCAGCAGTTTTCTAGCACAGAGCTCCTATAATTCACCCCTCCACTTT
>-|-|TRBV6-8|13|TRBJ1-2
CASSPRAGHGYTF
TGTGCCAGCAGTCCCAGGGCAGGGCATGGCTACACCTTC
>few|-|TRBV15|15|TRBJ1-4
CATSRDPAGSEKLFF
TGTGCCACCAGCAGAGATCCCGCGGGGAGTGAAAAACTGTTTTTT
>medium-sized|-|TRBV6-8|12|TRBJ2-1
CASTNPLGGKFF
TGTGCCAGCACTAACCCGCTAGGAGGAAAGTTCTTC
>many|TRBD1|TRBV11-3|15|TRBJ1-2
CASSFWGQFNYGYTF
TGTGCCAGCAGCTTCTGGGGACAGTTTAACTATGGCTACACCTTC
>-|TRBD1|TRBV11-3|15|TRBJ1-2
CASSKRTGDLYGYTF
TGTGCCAGCAGCAAACGGACAGGGGACCTCTATGGCTACACCTTC
>-|TRBD2|TRBV5-1|15|TRBJ2-1
CASSSLQGLAVEQFF
TGCGCCAGCAGCTCGCTACAAGGACTAGCGGTTGAGCAGTTCTTC
>-|-|TRBV19|15|TRBJ2-3
CASSMGGDPTDTQYF
TGTGCCAGTAGTATGGGTGGGGACCCCACAGATACGCAGTATTTT
>-|-|TRBV18|16|TRBJ1-2
CASSPPTRGGHYGYTF
TGTGCCAGCTCACCCCCCACCCGGGGCGGTCACTATGGCTACACCTTC
>few|TRBD1|TRBV11-3|17|TRBJ1-3
CASSSLRTGRAGNTIYF
TGTGCCAGCAGCTCCCTTCGGACAGGTCGGGCTGGAAACACCATATATTTT
>few|-|TRBV2|14|TRBJ2-1
CASKGLVGASEQFF
TGTGCCAGCAAAGGTTTGGTCGGGGCATCTGAGCAGTTCTTC
>few|TRBD1|TRBV11-3|14|TRBJ2-1
CASGPGQAFSGQFF
TGTGCCAGCGGGCCGGGACAGGCCTTCAGCGGGCAGTTCTTC
>medium-sized|-|TRBV6-8|16|TRBJ1-6
CASSAEGQVRGSPLHF
TGTGCCAGCAGTGCAGAAGGGCAAGTTCGGGGTTCACCCCTCCACTTT
>-|-|TRBV6-7|18|TRBJ1-1
CASSCYIGQDDSDGEAFF
TGTGCCAGCAGTTGTTATATAGGGCAGGATGATTCCGACGGTGAAGCTTTCTTT
>-|-|TRBV5-1|16|TRBJ2-5
CASSRQLERNQETQYF
TGCGCCAGCAGCCGACAGCTAGAGAGAAACCAAGAGACCCAGTACTTC
>many|-|TRBV6-8|14|TRBJ1-5
CASSSTGTNQPQHF
TGTGCCAGCAGCTCAACAGGGACAAATCAGCCCCAGCATTTT